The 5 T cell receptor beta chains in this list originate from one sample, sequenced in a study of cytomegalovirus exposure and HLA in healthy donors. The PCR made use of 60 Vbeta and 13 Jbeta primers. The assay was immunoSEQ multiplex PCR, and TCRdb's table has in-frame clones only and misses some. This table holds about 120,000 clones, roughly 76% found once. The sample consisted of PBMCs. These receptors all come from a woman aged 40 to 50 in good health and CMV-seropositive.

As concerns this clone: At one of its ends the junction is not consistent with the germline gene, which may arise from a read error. CDR3 DNA: TGTGCCAGCAGCCTTCCGGGACTAGCGGGGGGGGACACAGATATGCAGTATTTT. Its translation is CASSLPGLAGGDTDMQYF. The chain recombines TRBV14 with TRBJ2-3; TRBD2 agrees at 16 bases. Germline V gene lookup returns CDR1 SGHDN and CDR2 FVKESK. This CDR3 is built from 18 residues.

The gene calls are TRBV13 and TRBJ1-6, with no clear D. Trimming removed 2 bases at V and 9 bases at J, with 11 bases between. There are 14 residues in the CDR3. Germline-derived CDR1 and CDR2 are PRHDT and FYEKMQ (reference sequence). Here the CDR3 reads CASSLITARSPLHF. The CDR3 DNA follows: TGTGCCAGCAGCTTAATAACAGCCCGTTCACCCCTCCACTTT.

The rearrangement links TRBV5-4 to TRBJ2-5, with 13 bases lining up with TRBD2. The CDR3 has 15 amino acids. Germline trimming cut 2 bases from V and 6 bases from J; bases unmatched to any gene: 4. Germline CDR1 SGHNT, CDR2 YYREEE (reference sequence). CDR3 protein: CASSFTSGGGQTQYF. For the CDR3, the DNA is TGTGCCAGCAGCTTTACTAGCGGGGGGGGGCAGACCCAGTACTTC.

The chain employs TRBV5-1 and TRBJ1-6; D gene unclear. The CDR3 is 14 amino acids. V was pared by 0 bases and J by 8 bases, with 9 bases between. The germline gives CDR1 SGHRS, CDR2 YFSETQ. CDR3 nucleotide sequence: TGCGCCAGCAGCTTGGACGCCCGGGATTCACCCCTCCACTTT. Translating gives CASSLDARDSPLHF.

This CDR3 reads CASSFVDRGRSGANVLTF. The CDR3 DNA reads as TGTGCCAGCAGCTTTGTGGACAGGGGGCGATCTGGGGCCAACGTCCTGACTTTC. The chain joins TRBV7-9 to TRBJ2-6; 11 positions agree with TRBD1. The CDR3 is made up of 18 amino acids. V trimming: 3 bases; J trimming: 1 base; junction bases outside the gene matches: 5. The germline gives CDR1 SEHNR, CDR2 FQNEAQ (reference sequence).